The 20 T cell receptor beta chains listed next were all sequenced from one sample in a study of T cell clones after liver transplantation. Profiling relied on immunoSEQ multiplex PCR, and the TCRdb table lists in-frame clones only, not all of them. The data hold about 60,000 clones, with 71% observed a single time. The starting material was CD4+ T cells from blood, obtained before liver transplant. The source of these receptors is a human donor who received a liver transplant.

The V call is TRBV29-1, the J call TRBJ2-7, with TRBD1 matching over 11 bases. V was pared by 0 bases and J by 4 bases, with 5 bases of the junction left unmatched. Germline values: CDR1 SQVTM, CDR2 ANQGSEA. The CDR3 has 15 residues. The CDR3 bases are TGCAGCGTTGAAGAGTGGACAGGGGGCTTATACGAGCAGTACTTC. Its protein is CSVEEWTGGLYEQYF.

V is TRBV18 and J is TRBJ2-1; maybe TRBD1 (8 bases). V was shortened by 2 bases and J by 7 bases, with 15 bases between the two germline ends. This CDR3 spans 15 amino acids. CDR1 and CDR2 (germline): KGHSH, LQKENI. CDR3 coding DNA: TGTGCCAGCTCACCAAGAGGACAGGGAGGGAATGAGCAGTTCTTC. Protein: CASSPRGQGGNEQFF.

V usage is TRBV27 and J usage is TRBJ1-6, with D maybe TRBD1 (6 bases). The CDR3 is 12 residues long. Trimming pared 5 bases from V and 12 bases from J, leaving 11 bases between. In germline, CDR1 is MNHEY, CDR2 SMNVEV (reference sequence). The CDR3 nucleotides are TGTGCCAGCAGTCAAAGGGGGGGACCCCTCCACTTT. This gives the protein CASSQRGGPLHF.

V usage is TRBV9 and J usage is TRBJ1-2, with D maybe TRBD1 (5 bases). The CDR3 extends over 14 amino acids. V was trimmed by 0 bases and J by 8 bases, leaving 14 bases between them. Germline values: CDR1 SGDLS, CDR2 YYNGEE. This CDR3 reads CASSVEEGRRGYTF. CDR3 coding DNA: TGTGCCAGCAGCGTAGAGGAGGGGCGACGAGGCTACACCTTC.

The rearrangement uses TRBV7-2 and TRBJ2-3, with 12 bases lining up with TRBD2. Germline values: CDR1 SGHTA, CDR2 FQGNSA. The ends lost 5 bases at V and 4 bases at J; junction bases unmatched: 10. The CDR3 sequence is 17 residues long. The CDR3 is CASSTGLAGGPADTQYF. The CDR3 DNA follows: TGTGCCAGCAGCACTGGGCTAGCGGGGGGGCCCGCAGATACGCAGTATTTT. Variable domain in full (rest from reference TRBV7-2 and TRBJ2-3): GAGVSQSPSNKVTEKGKDVELRCDPISGHTALYWYRQSLGQGLEFLIYFQGNSAPDKSGLPSDRFSAERTGGSVSTLTIQRTQQEDSAVYLCASSTGLAGGPADTQYFGPGTRLTVL.

The chain combines TRBV19 with TRBJ2-7, with D maybe TRBD2 (5 bases). CDR1 and CDR2 from the germline V gene are LNHDA and SQIVND (reference sequence). V lost 6 bases to trimming and J lost 6 bases, with 12 bases between them. The length of the CDR3 is 12 residues. The CDR3 here is CASSPGLGEQYF. CDR3 nucleotides: TGTGCCAGTAGCCCGGGATTAGGCGAGCAGTACTTC.

The chain employs TRBV5-4 and TRBJ1-6; the D is unclear. The CDR3 runs to 17 residues. V lost 0 bases, J lost 0 bases, and 10 bases lay in between. The germline CDR1 and CDR2 sequences are SGHNT and YYREEE (reference sequence). The CDR3: CASSLGAGGSYNSPLHF. CDR3 nucleotides: TGTGCCAGCAGCTTGGGCGCAGGTGGCTCCTATAATTCACCCCTCCACTTT.

This chain uses TRBV6-5 with TRBJ1-1, with D possibly being TRBD1 (6 bases). The CDR3 loop spans 14 amino acids. The germline gives CDR1 MNHEY, CDR2 SVGAGI. With 7 bases removed from V and 2 bases from J, the gap between germline ends came to 14 bases. Here the CDR3 DNA reads TGTGCCAGCACCGTCGGGGGGCGAAACACTGAAGCTTTCTTT. As protein: CASTVGGRNTEAFF.

This chain links TRBV11-2 with TRBJ2-7; D might be TRBD1 (6 bases). With 0 bases removed from V and 0 bases from J, the gap between germline ends came to 9 bases. This CDR3 has 15 amino acids. Germline-derived CDR1 and CDR2 are SGHAT and FQNNGV. CDR3 sequence: CASSLETGHSYEQYF. CDR3 DNA: TGTGCCAGCAGCTTAGAAACAGGGCACTCCTACGAGCAGTACTTC.

The gene calls are TRBV7-8 and TRBJ2-3, with TRBD2 as a possible D gene (6 bases). CDR3 length: 17 residues. CDR1 and CDR2 from the germline V gene are SGHVS and FQNEAQ. V was cut by 5 bases and J by 0 bases, with 18 bases left in between. CDR3 amino acids: CASSIGGTVTSTDTQYF. CDR3 DNA: TGTGCCAGCAGCATAGGCGGGACGGTAACTAGCACAGATACGCAGTATTTT.

This clone has a handful of counts. This chain uses TRBV2 with TRBJ2-3; perhaps TRBD2 as D (6 bases). The germline CDR1 and CDR2 sequences are SNHLY and FYNNEI. V lost 5 bases, J lost 1 base, and 10 bases lay in between. This CDR3 is 14 amino acids long. The CDR3 DNA is TGTGCCAGCAGTACGGGGGTGGGCACAGATACGCAGTATTTT. It translates to CASSTGVGTDTQYF.

Concerning this clone: The same CDR3 arises from other DNA sequences in this sample as well. This rearrangement joins TRBV11-2 to TRBJ2-1, with D unresolved. This CDR3 spans 13 amino acids. Germline V gene data show CDR1 as SGHAT and CDR2 as FQNNGV. V was clipped by 0 bases and J by 5 bases, with 5 bases between them. The CDR3 sequence: CASSLDRNNEQFF. Here the CDR3 DNA reads TGTGCCAGCAGCTTAGACAGAAACAATGAGCAGTTCTTC. Combining the CDR3 with reference TRBV11-2 and TRBJ2-1 gives the whole variable domain EAGVAQSPRYKIIEKRQSVAFWCNPISGHATLYWYQQILGQGPKLLIQFQNNGVVDDSQLPKDRFSAERLKGVDSTLKIQPAKLEDSAVYLCASSLDRNNEQFFGPGTRLTVL.

The rearrangement uses TRBV19 and TRBJ1-5; D gene ambiguous. V was pared by 2 bases and J by 0 bases, with 8 bases between. This CDR3 is built from 15 residues. Germline CDR1 and CDR2: LNHDA and SQIVND (reference sequence). CDR3: CASSITLSSNQPQHF. CDR3 coding DNA: TGTGCCAGTAGTATAACTTTAAGTAGCAATCAGCCCCAGCATTTT.

The chain links TRBV7-9 to TRBJ2-3; D ambiguous. CDR3 length equals 13 residues. Trimming pared 6 bases from V and 2 bases from J, leaving 9 bases between. From germline, CDR1 is SEHNR and CDR2 FQNEAQ (reference sequence). The CDR3 sequence is CASRTKHTDTQYF. The CDR3 bases are TGTGCCAGCAGAACTAAACACACAGATACGCAGTATTTT.

This chain uses TRBV2 with TRBJ2-1; 9 bases fit TRBD2. Germline V gives CDR1 SNHLY, CDR2 FYNNEI. J was trimmed by 16 bases and V by 1 base; bases with no gene match: 5. The CDR3 runs 12 residues. This CDR3 is CASSEVAGVHFF. As DNA, the CDR3 is TGTGCCAGCAGTGAAGTAGCGGGGGTGCATTTCTTC.

CDR3 DNA sequence: TGTGCCAGCAGCCCGCAAGGGGGAGGGTTGGGGAATGAGCAGTTCTTC. Translation: CASSPQGGGLGNEQFF. The rearrangement uses TRBV11-3 and TRBJ2-1; TRBD2 is a possible D gene (7 bases). CDR3 length: 16 residues. CDR1 is SGHNT, CDR2 YENEEA, per germline. V was clipped by 5 bases and J by 7 bases, with 21 bases between them.

This clone was found many times. The CDR3 sequence is CASSFSAYEQYF. As DNA, the CDR3 is TGTGCCAGCAGCTTTTCTGCCTACGAGCAGTACTTC. V is TRBV7-9 and J is TRBJ2-7; no clear D. Trimming removed 3 bases at V and 2 bases at J, with 5 bases between. CDR1 and CDR2 from the germline V gene are SEHNR and FQNEAQ (reference sequence). This CDR3 is built from 12 residues.

This chain links TRBV18 with TRBJ2-1; 14 bases are shared with TRBD2. J lost 14 bases, V lost 2 bases, and 2 bases had no gene match. The CDR3 totals 13 residues. The germline gives CDR1 KGHSH, CDR2 LQKENI. CDR3 protein: CASSPKTSGGEFF. The CDR3 DNA reads TGTGCCAGCTCACCAAAGACTAGCGGGGGGGAGTTCTTC.

A remark on this clone: The same CDR3 is also encoded by other DNA sequences in this sample. V and J are TRBV19 and TRBJ2-7; D possibly corresponds to TRBD1 (6 bases). The ends were cut back, 2 bases at V and 4 bases at J, with 9 bases in the middle. CDR3 length: 13 residues. Germline CDR1 is LNHDA and CDR2 is SQIVND (reference sequence). The CDR3 DNA reads TGTGCCAGTAGTATAAGCAGGGGTTACGAGCAGTACTTC. Encoded protein: CASSISRGYEQYF.

V and J are TRBV19 and TRBJ2-3, with 8 positions matching TRBD2. V shed 4 bases, J shed 2 bases, and the junction held 17 bases outside the gene matches. CDR3 length: 19 residues. Germline lookup yields CDR1 LNHDA and CDR2 SQIVND (reference sequence). The CDR3 DNA sequence: TGTGCCAGTAGTAAATTCACCCCAACAGCGGGGGCGTTCACAGATACGCAGTATTTT. This gives the protein CASSKFTPTAGAFTDTQYF.